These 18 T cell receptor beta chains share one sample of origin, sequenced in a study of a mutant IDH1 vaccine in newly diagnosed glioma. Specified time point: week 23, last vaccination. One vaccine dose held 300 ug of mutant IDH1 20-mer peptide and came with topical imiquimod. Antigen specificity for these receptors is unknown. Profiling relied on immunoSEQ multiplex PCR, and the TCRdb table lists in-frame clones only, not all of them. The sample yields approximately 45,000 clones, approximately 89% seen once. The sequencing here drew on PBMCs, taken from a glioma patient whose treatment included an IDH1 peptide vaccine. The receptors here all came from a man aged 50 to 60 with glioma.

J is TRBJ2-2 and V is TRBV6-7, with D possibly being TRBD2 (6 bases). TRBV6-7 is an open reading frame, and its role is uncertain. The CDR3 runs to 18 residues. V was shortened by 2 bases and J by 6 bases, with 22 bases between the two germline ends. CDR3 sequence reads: CASSYINGSGVSAGELFF. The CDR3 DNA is TGTGCCAGCAGTTACATAAATGGGTCGGGGGTCAGCGCCGGGGAGCTGTTTTTT.

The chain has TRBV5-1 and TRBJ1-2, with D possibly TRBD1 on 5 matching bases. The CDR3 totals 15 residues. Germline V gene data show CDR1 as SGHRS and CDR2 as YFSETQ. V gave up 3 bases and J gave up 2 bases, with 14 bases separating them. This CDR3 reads CASSSGPTTNYGYTF. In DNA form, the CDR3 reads TGCGCCAGCAGCTCGGGACCGACAACCAACTATGGCTACACCTTC.

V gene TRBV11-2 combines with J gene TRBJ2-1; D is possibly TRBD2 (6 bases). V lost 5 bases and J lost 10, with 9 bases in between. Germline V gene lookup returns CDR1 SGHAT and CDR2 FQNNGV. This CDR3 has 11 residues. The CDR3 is CASSRTSEQFF. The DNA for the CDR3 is TGTGCCAGCAGCCGCACTAGCGAGCAGTTCTTC.

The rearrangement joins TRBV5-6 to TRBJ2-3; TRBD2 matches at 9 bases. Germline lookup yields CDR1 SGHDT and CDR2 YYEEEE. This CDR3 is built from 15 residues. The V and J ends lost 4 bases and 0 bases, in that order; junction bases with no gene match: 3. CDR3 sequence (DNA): TGTGCCAGCAGCCCCCTAGCGGGGAGCACAGATACGCAGTATTTT. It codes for CASSPLAGSTDTQYF.

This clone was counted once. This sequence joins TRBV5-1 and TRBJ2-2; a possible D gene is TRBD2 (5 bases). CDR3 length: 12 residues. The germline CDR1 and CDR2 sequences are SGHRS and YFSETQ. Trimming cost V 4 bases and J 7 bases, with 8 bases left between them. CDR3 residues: CASSVTIGELFF. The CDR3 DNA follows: TGCGCCAGCAGCGTGACTATCGGGGAGCTGTTTTTT. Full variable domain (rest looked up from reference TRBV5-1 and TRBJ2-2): KAGVTQTPRYLIKTRGQQVTLSCSPISGHRSVSWYQQTPGQGLQFLFEYFSETQRNKGNFPGRFSGRQFSNSRSEMNVSTLELGDSALYLCASSVTIGELFFGEGSRLTVL.

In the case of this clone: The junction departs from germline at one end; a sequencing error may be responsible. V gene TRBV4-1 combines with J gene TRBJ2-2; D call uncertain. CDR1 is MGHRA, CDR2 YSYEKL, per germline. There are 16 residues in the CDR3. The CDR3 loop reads CTSSQGEGPNTGELFF. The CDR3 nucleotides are TGCACCAGCAGCCAAGGAGAAGGGCCGAACACCGGGGAGCTGTTTTTT.

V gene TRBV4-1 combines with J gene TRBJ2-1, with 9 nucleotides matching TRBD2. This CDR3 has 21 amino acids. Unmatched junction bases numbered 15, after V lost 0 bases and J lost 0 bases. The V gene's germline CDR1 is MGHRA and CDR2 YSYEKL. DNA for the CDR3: TGCGCCAGCAGCCAAGATAGTTGGTTTACGGTTAGCGGGAGCTCCTACAATGAGCAGTTCTTC. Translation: CASSQDSWFTVSGSSYNEQFF.

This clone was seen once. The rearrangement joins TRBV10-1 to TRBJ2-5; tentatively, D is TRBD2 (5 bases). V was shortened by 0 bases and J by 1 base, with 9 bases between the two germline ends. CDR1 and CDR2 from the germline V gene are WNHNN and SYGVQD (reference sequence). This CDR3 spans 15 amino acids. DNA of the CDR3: TGCGCCAGCAGTGAGTCCCTCGGGATCCAAGAGACCCAGTACTTC. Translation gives CASSESLGIQETQYF.

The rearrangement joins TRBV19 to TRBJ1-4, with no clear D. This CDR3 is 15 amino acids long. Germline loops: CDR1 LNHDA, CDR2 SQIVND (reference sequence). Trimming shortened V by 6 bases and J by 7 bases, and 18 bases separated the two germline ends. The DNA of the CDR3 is TGTGCCAGTAGGCGCCTTACGTCGCAATCTGAAAAACTGTTTTTT. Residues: CASRRLTSQSEKLFF.

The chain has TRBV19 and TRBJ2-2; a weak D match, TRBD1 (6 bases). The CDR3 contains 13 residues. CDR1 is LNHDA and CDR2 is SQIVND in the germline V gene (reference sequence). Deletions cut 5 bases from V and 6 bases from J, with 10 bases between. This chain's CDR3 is CASSLRGPGELFF. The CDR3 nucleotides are TGTGCCAGTAGTCTCAGGGGTCCCGGGGAGCTGTTTTTT.

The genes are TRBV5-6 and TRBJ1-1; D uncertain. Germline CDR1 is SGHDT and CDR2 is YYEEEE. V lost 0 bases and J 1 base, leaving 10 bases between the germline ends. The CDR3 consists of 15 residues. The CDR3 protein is CASSLGDLGNTEAFF. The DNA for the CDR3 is TGTGCCAGCAGCTTGGGAGATCTCGGGAACACTGAAGCTTTCTTT.

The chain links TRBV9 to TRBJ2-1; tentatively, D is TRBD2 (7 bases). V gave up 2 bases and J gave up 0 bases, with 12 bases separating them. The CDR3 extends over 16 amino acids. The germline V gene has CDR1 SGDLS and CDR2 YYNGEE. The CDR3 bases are TGTGCCAGCAGCGTCCGGGGGGACAACTCCTACAATGAGCAGTTCTTC. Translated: CASSVRGDNSYNEQFF. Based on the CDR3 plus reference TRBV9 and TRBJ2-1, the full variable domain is DSGVTQTPKHLITATGQRVTLRCSPRSGDLSVYWYQQSLDQGLQFLIQYYNGEERAKGNILERFSAQQFPDLHSELNLSSLELGDSALYFCASSVRGDNSYNEQFFGPGTRLTVL.

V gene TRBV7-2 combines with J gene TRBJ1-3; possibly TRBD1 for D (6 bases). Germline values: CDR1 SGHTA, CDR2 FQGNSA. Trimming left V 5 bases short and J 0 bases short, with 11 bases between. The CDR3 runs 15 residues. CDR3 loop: CASSAGHSSGNTIYF. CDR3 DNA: TGTGCCAGCAGCGCGGGACACTCCTCTGGAAACACCATATATTTT.

The CDR3 bases are TGTGCCAGCACTTTTATTTCCTCCGGGACAGGGGTTTCACCCCTCCACTTT. This translates into CASTFISSGTGVSPLHF. The rearrangement joins TRBV5-8 to TRBJ1-6; TRBD1 agrees at 10 bases. Germline V gene data show CDR1 as SGHTS and CDR2 as YDEGEE. The CDR3 is made up of 17 amino acids. Trimming cost V 6 bases and J 9 bases; bases outside gene matches: 15.

The DNA of the CDR3 is TGTGCCAGCAGCTCCGCCGGGACAGGGGGCGCCGTCACTGAAGCTTTCTTT. As protein: CASSSAGTGGAVTEAFF. The genes are TRBV27 and TRBJ1-1, with 12 bases matching TRBD1. The CDR3 runs to 17 residues. The V and J ends lost 6 bases and 4 bases, in that order; junction bases with no gene match: 12. Germline loops: CDR1 MNHEY, CDR2 SMNVEV (reference sequence).

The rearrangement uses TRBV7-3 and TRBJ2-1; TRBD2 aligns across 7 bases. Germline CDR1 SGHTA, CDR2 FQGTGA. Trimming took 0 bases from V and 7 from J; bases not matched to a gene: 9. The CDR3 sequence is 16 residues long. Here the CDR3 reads CASSLTALAATNEQFF. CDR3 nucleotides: TGTGCCAGCAGCTTAACGGCGCTAGCGGCCACGAATGAGCAGTTCTTC.

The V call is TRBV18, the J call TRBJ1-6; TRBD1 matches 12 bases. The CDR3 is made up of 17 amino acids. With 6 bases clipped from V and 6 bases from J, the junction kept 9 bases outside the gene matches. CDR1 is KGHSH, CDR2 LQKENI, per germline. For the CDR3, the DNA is TGTGCCAGCTCGCCCGGGACAGGGGGCCCGGTTAATTCACCCCTCCACTTT. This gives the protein CASSPGTGGPVNSPLHF.

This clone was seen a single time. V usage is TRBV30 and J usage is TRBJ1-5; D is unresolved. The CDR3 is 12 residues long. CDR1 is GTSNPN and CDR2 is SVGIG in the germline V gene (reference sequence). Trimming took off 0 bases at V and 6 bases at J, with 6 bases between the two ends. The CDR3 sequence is CAWSVRGQPQHF. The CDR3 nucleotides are TGTGCCTGGAGTGTACGGGGTCAGCCCCAGCATTTT. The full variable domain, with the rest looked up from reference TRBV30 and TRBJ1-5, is SQTIHQWPATLVQPVGSPLSLECTVEGTSNPNLYWYRQAAGRGLQLLFYSVGIGQISSEVPQNLSASRPQDRQFILSSKKLLLSDSGFYLCAWSVRGQPQHFGDGTRLSIL.